The source of this T cell receptor (beta chain) is a study of T cells after posttransplantation cyclophosphamide. Points from the study as a whole: Tissue-infiltrating T cells from skin or gut overlapped little with blood T cells. Later post-transplant blood repertoires were often dominated by donor CD8+ memory clones. After PTCy, TRB diversity resembled that of CNI/methotrexate controls.

Trimming pared 0 bases from V and 5 bases from J, leaving 14 bases between. Germline CDR1 reads SGDLS; CDR2 reads YYNGEE. The CDR3 covers 16 residues. Cyclophosphamide on days +3 and +4 followed busulfan-fludarabine conditioning and a marrow graft. Assay: immunoSEQ multiplex PCR; the TCRdb copy retains only in-frame clones and omits some. The data show approximately 39,000 clones, with 78% seen just once and 7.5% to 9.5% held by the top ten. Remarks on this clone: Its antigen is not identified.

The chain couples TRBV9 to TRBJ2-2, with D perhaps TRBD1 (6 bases). Sequencing was performed on CD4+ T cells sorted from blood, taken 1,700 to 2,000 days after a stem cell transplant with posttransplant cyclophosphamide. The receptor comes from a female patient between 40 and 55 years old who received an allogeneic stem cell transplant from a related donor, was CMV-positive, and had no GVHD. Some T cells may possibly be graft donor cells. The CDR3 protein is CASSVEVGAWTGELFF. Written as DNA, the CDR3 is TGTGCCAGCAGCGTAGAGGTGGGGGCATGGACCGGGGAGCTGTTTTTT.